Following are 30 T cell receptor beta chains from one sample sequenced in a study of brain metastases from non-small cell lung cancer. Repertoires were generated with immunoSEQ multiplex PCR, while TCRdb's copy carries only in-frame clones and drops some. The sample yields approximately 2,100 clones, approximately 86% seen once. Sequenced sample: primary lung tumor tissue. The receptor source for this set is a donor over 35 with non-small cell lung cancer.

This chain joins TRBV10-3 and TRBJ2-7; 7 nucleotides match TRBD1. The V segment lost 4 bases and the J segment 0 bases; nucleotides outside the gene matches: 6. CDR1 is ENHRY and CDR2 is SYGVKD in the germline V gene. The CDR3 is 15 residues long. The chain's CDR3 is CAISAGTVSSYEQYF. In DNA, the CDR3 is TGTGCCATCAGTGCAGGGACAGTAAGCTCCTACGAGCAGTACTTC.

This chain uses TRBV10-3 with TRBJ1-1; D may be TRBD1 (5 bases). CDR1 and CDR2 (germline): ENHRY, SYGVKD. With 6 bases removed from V and 1 base from J, the gap between germline ends came to 12 bases. This CDR3 is built from 14 residues. The CDR3 bases are TGTGCCATCAGGGCATGGGGGGGGAACACTGAAGCTTTCTTT. This sequence encodes CAIRAWGGNTEAFF.

This clone was recorded once. The chain recombines TRBV7-8 with TRBJ1-1; TRBD1 agrees at 10 bases. Germline V gives CDR1 SGHVS, CDR2 FQNEAQ. There are 14 residues in the CDR3. The V and J ends lost 3 bases and 3 bases, in that order; junction bases with no gene match: 1. The CDR3 reads CASSFGTGDTEAFF. In DNA, the CDR3 is TGTGCCAGCAGCTTCGGGACAGGGGACACTGAAGCTTTCTTT.

The chain employs TRBV28 and TRBJ1-1, with D unclear. The CDR3 has 14 amino acids. Trimming stripped 4 bases from V and 2 bases from J, with 11 bases between. Germline V CDR1 and CDR2: MDHEN, SYDVKM. CDR3 DNA: TGTGCCAGCAGTTACCGGGAGGCCAACACTGAAGCTTTCTTT. This encodes CASSYREANTEAFF.

The V gene is TRBV7-9, the J gene TRBJ1-1, with 11 positions matching TRBD1. This CDR3 spans 16 amino acids. The germline CDR1 and CDR2 sequences are SEHNR and FQNEAQ (reference sequence). V shed 0 bases, J shed 3 bases, and the junction held 3 bases outside the gene matches. The CDR3 is CASSLAPGQGDTEAFF. In nucleotides, the CDR3 is TGTGCCAGCAGCTTAGCTCCGGGACAGGGGGACACTGAAGCTTTCTTT.

The chain is built from TRBV6-5 and TRBJ2-1; TRBD2 matches 13 bases. V lost 3 bases to trimming and J lost 6 bases; unmatched junction nucleotides: 5. CDR1 and CDR2 from the germline V gene are MNHEY and SVGAGI. This CDR3 comprises 16 residues. DNA for the CDR3: TGTGCCAGCAGTTATACCGGACTAGCGGGAGCCAATGAGCAGTTCTTC. Amino acid sequence: CASSYTGLAGANEQFF.

The chain employs TRBV5-1 and TRBJ1-2; D perhaps matches TRBD1 (5 bases). V lost 3 bases and J 2 bases, leaving 17 bases between the germline ends. The CDR3 contains 16 residues. Germline V gene sequence: CDR1 SGHRS, CDR2 YFSETQ. CDR3 DNA sequence: TGCGCCAGCAGCTACGTGGAAGGCAGGGCCAACTATGGCTACACCTTC. This codes for CASSYVEGRANYGYTF.

This sequence joins TRBV5-6 and TRBJ2-5; 7 positions match TRBD1. The length of the CDR3 is 13 residues. V was pared by 4 bases and J by 5 bases, with 5 bases of the junction left unmatched. Germline V gene sequence: CDR1 SGHDT, CDR2 YYEEEE. The CDR3 protein is CASSRGGSETQYF. CDR3 nucleotide sequence: TGTGCCAGCAGCCGAGGGGGCAGTGAGACCCAGTACTTC. The entire variable domain, with the rest obtained from reference TRBV5-6 and TRBJ2-5, is as follows: DAGVTQSPTHLIKTRGQQVTLRCSPKSGHDTVSWYQQALGQGPQFIFQYYEEEERQRGNFPDRFSGHQFPNYSSELNVNALLLGDSALYLCASSRGGSETQYFGPGTRLLVL.

This clone was detected a few times. The rearrangement links TRBV19 to TRBJ1-4; D perhaps matches TRBD1 (5 bases). The CDR3 consists of 14 residues. V lost 6 bases, J lost 4 bases, and 12 bases lay in between. Germline CDR1 is LNHDA and CDR2 is SQIVND (reference sequence). Here the CDR3 reads CASSPGRSNEKLFF. CDR3 bases: TGTGCCAGTAGCCCGGGACGGAGTAATGAAAAACTGTTTTTT. Full variable domain (outside the CDR3, taken from reference TRBV19 and TRBJ1-4): DGGITQSPKYLFRKEGQNVTLSCEQNLNHDAMYWYRQDPGQGLRLIYYSQIVNDFQKGDIAEGYSVSREKKESFPLTVTSAQKNPTAFYLCASSPGRSNEKLFFGSGTQLSVL.

Here the CDR3 DNA reads TGTGCCAGTAGCGTCGGGGGCCGAGCAGATACGCAGTATTTT. It is translated as CASSVGGRADTQYF. The chain couples TRBV19 to TRBJ2-3, with D perhaps matching TRBD1 or TRBD2 (6 bases each). There are 14 residues in the CDR3. Trimming took off 6 bases at V and 4 bases at J, with 14 bases between the two ends. Germline V gives CDR1 LNHDA, CDR2 SQIVND (reference sequence).

The gene calls are TRBV12-3 or TRBV12-4 and TRBJ2-2, with D unclear. Trimming removed 5 bases at V and 1 base at J, with 2 bases between. The CDR3 is 12 amino acids. In nucleotides, the CDR3 is TGTGCCAGCAGTGGGAACACCGGGGAGCTGTTTTTT. This encodes CASSGNTGELFF.

The gene calls are TRBV28 and TRBJ2-3, with 8 bases identical to TRBD1. V lost 8 bases, J lost 1 base, and 5 bases stayed unmatched. Germline CDR1 MDHEN, CDR2 SYDVKM. The CDR3 has 14 residues. As DNA, the CDR3 is TGTGCCAGCGTGGTGACAGGGGGCACAGATACGCAGTATTTT. This codes for CASVVTGGTDTQYF.

The rearrangement joins TRBV7-2 to TRBJ2-2; TRBD2 matches 8 bases. With 7 bases clipped from V and 0 bases from J, the junction kept 7 bases outside the gene matches. CDR1 and CDR2 (germline): SGHTA, FQGNSA. This CDR3 is 16 amino acids long. CDR3 coding DNA: TGTGCCAGCACCCCCGGGGGGGTCGCGAACACCGGGGAGCTGTTTTTT. Its protein product is CASTPGGVANTGELFF.

This clone was seen just once. The genes are TRBV9 and TRBJ2-7, with D tentatively TRBD1 or TRBD2 (5 bases each). V lost 2 bases, J lost 8 bases, and 17 bases lay in between. CDR1 and CDR2 (germline): SGDLS, YYNGEE. This CDR3 comprises 14 residues. CDR3 sequence (DNA): TGTGCCAGCAGCGTCGGTCGGGACGTCCCGCAGCAGTACTTC. This gives the protein CASSVGRDVPQQYF.

The chain combines TRBV9 with TRBJ2-3; TRBD2 agrees at 12 bases. Germline trimming cut 2 bases from V and 9 bases from J; bases unmatched to any gene: 7. Germline V gives CDR1 SGDLS, CDR2 YYNGEE. This CDR3 has 15 residues. CDR3 nucleotide sequence: TGTGCCAGCAGCGTGGAACTAGCGGGAGGAGGGACGCAGTATTTT. Its translation: CASSVELAGGGTQYF.

Written as DNA, the CDR3 is TGTGCCAGCAGTCTACTAGCGCCTCCCTACGAGCAGTACTTC. This sequence encodes CASSLLAPPYEQYF. V usage is TRBV7-6 and J usage is TRBJ2-7; 7 bases map to TRBD2. The CDR3 loop spans 14 amino acids. Germline V CDR1 and CDR2: SGHVS, FNYEAQ. V gave up 6 bases and J gave up 2 bases; unmatched junction bases: 7.

This rearrangement joins TRBV5-4 to TRBJ1-2; TRBD1 matches at 9 bases. The CDR3 consists of 15 residues. Germline values: CDR1 SGHNT, CDR2 YYREEE (reference sequence). Unmatched junction bases numbered 9, after V lost 3 bases and J lost 6 bases. The CDR3 here is CASSSFRDREDGYTF. CDR3 DNA sequence: TGTGCCAGCAGCTCGTTCCGGGACAGGGAAGATGGCTACACCTTC.

This clone was observed once. The chain employs TRBV6-5 and TRBJ2-7, with 7 bases that match TRBD2. This CDR3 has 15 residues. Germline-derived CDR1 and CDR2 are MNHEY and SVGAGI. The V and J ends lost 7 bases and 0 bases, in that order; junction bases with no gene match: 9. CDR3: CASTPAGDPSYEQYF. The DNA for the CDR3 is TGTGCCAGCACCCCTGCGGGGGACCCCTCCTACGAGCAGTACTTC.

The gene calls are TRBV7-9 and TRBJ1-5; no clear D gene. This CDR3 is built from 13 residues. Germline CDR1 is SEHNR and CDR2 is FQNEAQ (reference sequence). Trimming removed 2 bases at V and 4 bases at J, with 6 bases between. The chain's CDR3 is CASSLSGNQPQHF. The CDR3 DNA reads as TGTGCCAGCAGCTTATCGGGGAATCAGCCCCAGCATTTT.

The genes are TRBV7-9 and TRBJ1-2; 8 bases fit TRBD1. The CDR3 is 15 amino acids. Per germline, CDR1 SEHNR and CDR2 FQNEAQ (reference sequence). The V and J ends lost 2 bases and 3 bases, in that order; junction bases with no gene match: 5. Here the CDR3 DNA reads TGTGCCAGCAGCTTAATTTCAGGGGGCGACTATGGCTACACCTTC. Protein: CASSLISGGDYGYTF. The whole variable domain, remainder taken from reference TRBV7-9 and TRBJ1-2, is DTGVSQNPRHKITKRGQNVTFRCDPISEHNRLYWYRQTLGQGPEFLTYFQNEAQLEKSRLLSDRFSAERPKGSFSTLEIQRTEQGDSAMYLCASSLISGGDYGYTFGSGTRLTVV.

The chain is built from TRBV4-3 and TRBJ2-5, with TRBD2 matching over 7 bases. With 3 bases clipped from V and 3 bases from J, the junction kept 1 base outside the gene matches. Germline V gives CDR1 LGHNA, CDR2 YSLEER. This CDR3 is built from 13 residues. DNA for the CDR3: TGCGCCAGCAGCCACAGCGGGGAAGAGACCCAGTACTTC. This codes for CASSHSGEETQYF.

This chain links TRBV28 with TRBJ2-7; possible D gene TRBD2, 6 bases. CDR3 length equals 15 residues. Trimming left V 2 bases short and J 3 bases short, with 14 bases between. Germline lookup yields CDR1 MDHEN and CDR2 SYDVKM. CDR3 loop: CASSLLGGDLYEQYF. For the CDR3, the DNA is TGTGCCAGCAGTTTACTCGGGGGAGACCTCTACGAGCAGTACTTC.

The chain combines TRBV5-4 with TRBJ2-3; the D gene is possibly TRBD1 (5 bases). The V gene's germline CDR1 is SGHNT and CDR2 YYREEE (reference sequence). This CDR3 comprises 15 residues. Trimming took 1 base from V and 4 from J, leaving 13 bases between them. For the CDR3, the DNA is TGTGCCAGCAGCTTGAGTCAGGGTGAGGCAGATACGCAGTATTTT. As protein: CASSLSQGEADTQYF.

This clone was seen a few times. This rearrangement joins TRBV9 to TRBJ1-2, with 7 bases identical to TRBD1. Per the germline V gene, CDR1 is SGDLS and CDR2 is YYNGEE. The CDR3 loop spans 16 amino acids. The V and J ends lost 3 bases and 7 bases, in that order; junction bases with no gene match: 15. Here the CDR3 DNA reads TGTGCCAGCAGCGCAAGCGGGATCCAGGGGGGTCCTGGCTACACCTTC. This encodes CASSASGIQGGPGYTF.

The chain couples TRBV5-5 to TRBJ1-3; a possible D gene is TRBD1 (5 bases). Trimming stripped 5 bases from V and 0 bases from J, with 18 bases between. The CDR3 length is 17 residues. The germline V gene has CDR1 SGHKS and CDR2 YYEKEE (reference sequence). The chain's CDR3 is CASRAPGAVRSGNTIYF. CDR3 nucleotide sequence: TGTGCCAGCAGGGCCCCCGGGGCAGTACGCTCTGGAAACACCATATATTTT. The whole variable domain, filled in from reference TRBV5-5 and TRBJ1-3, reads DAGVTQSPTHLIKTRGQQVTLRCSPISGHKSVSWYQQVLGQGPQFIFQYYEKEERGRGNFPDRFSARQFPNYSSELNVNALLLGDSALYLCASRAPGAVRSGNTIYFGEGSWLTVV.

The rearrangement links TRBV6-4 to TRBJ1-6; TRBD1 matches at 7 bases. The ends lost 9 bases at V and 7 bases at J; junction bases unmatched: 9. Germline loops: CDR1 MRHNA, CDR2 SNTAGT. CDR3 size: 14 residues. Here the CDR3 reads CASQQGPGNSPLHF. The CDR3 nucleotides read TGTGCCAGTCAACAGGGGCCGGGGAATTCACCCCTCCACTTT.

The chain joins TRBV27 to TRBJ2-5, with 10 bases that match TRBD1. Germline CDR1 is MNHEY and CDR2 is SMNVEV (reference sequence). Trimming at V came to 5 bases and at J to 4 bases, leaving 7 bases not matched to a gene. The CDR3 loop spans 15 amino acids. The CDR3 is CASSPQTGGRETQYF. In DNA form, the CDR3 reads TGTGCCAGCAGTCCCCAGACAGGGGGCCGAGAGACCCAGTACTTC.

This clone was found a few times. The chain uses TRBV28 and TRBJ2-5; tentative D call: TRBD1 (5 bases). Germline loops: CDR1 MDHEN, CDR2 SYDVKM. V was shortened by 4 bases and J by 5 bases, with 17 bases between the two germline ends. This CDR3 contains 15 residues. CDR3 coding DNA: TGTGCCAGCAGTTCCGGGCAGGGCCTCTTGGAGACCCAGTACTTC. Translated, it gives CASSSGQGLLETQYF. The whole variable domain, filled in from reference TRBV28 and TRBJ2-5, reads DVKVTQSSRYLVKRTGEKVFLECVQDMDHENMFWYRQDPGLGLRLIYFSYDVKMKEKGDIPEGYSVSREKKERFSLILESASTNQTSMYLCASSSGQGLLETQYFGPGTRLLVL.

Of note for this clone: A junction boundary mismatches the germline segment, possibly from a read error. V is TRBV27 and J is TRBJ1-2; tentatively, D is TRBD1 (5 bases). This CDR3 is built from 13 residues. Per germline, CDR1 MNHEY and CDR2 SMNVEV (reference sequence). The CDR3 protein is CVSSSGPLLGYTF. The CDR3 DNA follows: TGTGTCAGCAGTTCGGGGCCCCTGCTAGGCTACACCTTC.

The chain recombines TRBV19 with TRBJ1-1; D might be TRBD1 (5 bases). V gave up 7 bases and J gave up 3 bases, with 9 bases separating them. The germline gives CDR1 LNHDA, CDR2 SQIVND (reference sequence). The CDR3 runs to 12 residues. This CDR3 reads CASKVGDTEAFF. The CDR3 region has the DNA TGTGCCAGTAAAGTAGGGGACACTGAAGCTTTCTTT.